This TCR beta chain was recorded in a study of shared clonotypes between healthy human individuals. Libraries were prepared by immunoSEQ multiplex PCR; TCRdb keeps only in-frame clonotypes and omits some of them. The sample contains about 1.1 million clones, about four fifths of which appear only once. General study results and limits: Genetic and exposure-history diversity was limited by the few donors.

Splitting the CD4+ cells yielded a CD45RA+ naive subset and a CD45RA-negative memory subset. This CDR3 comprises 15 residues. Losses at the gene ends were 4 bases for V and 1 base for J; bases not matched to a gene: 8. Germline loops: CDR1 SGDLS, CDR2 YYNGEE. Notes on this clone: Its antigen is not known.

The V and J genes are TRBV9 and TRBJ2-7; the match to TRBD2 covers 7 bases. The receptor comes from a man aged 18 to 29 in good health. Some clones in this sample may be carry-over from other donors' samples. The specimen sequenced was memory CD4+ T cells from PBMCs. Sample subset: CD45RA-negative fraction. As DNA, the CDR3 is TGTGCCAGCAGCAGAGGACTAGTTTCATCCTACGAGCAGTACTTC. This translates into CASSRGLVSSYEQYF.